The TCR beta chain described here comes from a study of blood T cell repertoires in COVID-19. Study information: Researchers got acute and convalescent COVID-19 samples from the United States, Italy and Spain. PBMCs, B-cell-depleted T cells, or T cells were the source of the cDNA or gDNA that made up the material.

Method: immunoSEQ multiplex PCR; TCRdb's copy keeps in-frame clones and lacks some. This sample carries some 180,000 clones, 85% to 90% of them seen once, and the ten largest clones take under 9.5%. In germline, CDR1 is LNHDA, CDR2 SQIVND (reference sequence). Losses at the gene ends were 8 bases for V and 3 bases for J; bases not matched to a gene: 7. The CDR3 runs to 13 residues. V is TRBV19 and J is TRBJ2-7, with 7 bases matching TRBD1. Source material: peripheral blood. The receptor comes from a woman between 55 and 75 years old with acute or convalescent COVID-19. CDR3 region: CASGRDRGYEQYF. The DNA for the CDR3 is TGTGCCAGTGGACGGGACAGAGGCTACGAGCAGTACTTC.